This paragraph covers one T cell receptor (beta chain) sequence. The second PCR ran about 6 to 11 cycles with a sample-barcoded 5' primer and J-beta primers. TCRdb reanalysed the 5' RACE reads using MiXCR and keeps one entry per CDR3 protein. Here the sample spans roughly 1.4 million distinct CDR3 sequences, 59% being singletons. This record comes from a study of blood T cells in healthy people across ages. CDR1 ENHRY and CDR2 SYGVKD come from the germline V gene. Germline trimming cut 6 bases from V and 7 bases from J; bases unmatched to any gene: 3. The CDR3 covers 12 residues. The source of this sequence is a young man in good health. Material: blood. The chain combines TRBV10-3 with TRBJ2-1, with TRBD2 matching over 7 bases. The CDR3 here is CAIRGGGNEQFF. CDR3 in DNA: TGTGCCATCAGGGGGGGAGGGAATGAGCAGTTCTTC.